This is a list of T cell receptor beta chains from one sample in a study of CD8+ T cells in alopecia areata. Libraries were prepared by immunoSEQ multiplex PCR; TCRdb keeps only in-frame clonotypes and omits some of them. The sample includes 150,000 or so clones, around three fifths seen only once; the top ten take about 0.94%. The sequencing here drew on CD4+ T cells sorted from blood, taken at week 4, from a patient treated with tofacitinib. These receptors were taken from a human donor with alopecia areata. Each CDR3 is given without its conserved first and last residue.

ASTPTGVGYNEQF	TRBV19	TRBJ2-1
ASSQDRGSSGNTIY	TRBV7-2	TRBJ1-3
AWSVLPGNTIY	TRBV30	TRBJ1-3
ASSYLSNEQY	TRBV6-6	TRBJ2-7
ASRTPGGANVLT	TRBV6-5	TRBJ2-6
ASSESGTVAEQF	TRBV25-1	TRBJ2-1
ASSTAGAAVTGELF	TRBV19	TRBJ2-2
ASSKKRGASYNEQF	TRBV19	TRBJ2-1
ASSLRPRGTGSYNEQF	TRBV5-1	TRBJ2-1
ASSYWTYEQY	TRBV6-9	TRBJ2-7
ASSLGTLAKNIQY	TRBV11-2	TRBJ2-4
ASSLDRSDETQY	TRBV7-2	TRBJ2-5
ASSLGASGETQY	TRBV7-6	TRBJ2-5
TSSQTPDRESQPQH	TRBV1	TRBJ1-5
ASSYRTGGAGANVLT	TRBV7-6	TRBJ2-6
ATSRDHFGRETQY	TRBV15	TRBJ2-5
ASSFGVGHQPQH	TRBV7-2	TRBJ1-5
AWSGATETQY	TRBV30	TRBJ2-5
ASSSRGALNTEAF	TRBV7-9	TRBJ1-1
AWSATGSGHSPLH	TRBV30	TRBJ1-6
ASRNGQAFEAF	TRBV27	TRBJ1-1
SVAIFTGDTEAF	TRBV29-1	TRBJ1-1
ASHCRGNNEQF	TRBV6-8	TRBJ2-1
SVSDRGRGYT	TRBV29-1	TRBJ1-2
AWSPGSYEQY	TRBV30	TRBJ2-7
ASSSRTGRGQPQH	TRBV7-8	TRBJ1-5
ASSGQGLSGGNTIY	TRBV19	TRBJ1-3
ASSQESSGGALDTQY	TRBV4-2	TRBJ2-3
ASSDLGWGQF	TRBV25-1	TRBJ2-1
AWTGGLAGTDTQY	TRBV30	TRBJ2-3
AWSVPGDKNYGYT	TRBV30	TRBJ1-2
ASSSGTGVNQPQH	TRBV7-2	TRBJ1-5
AWSPGLAGDADTQY	TRBV30	TRBJ2-3
ASSRRGSGANVLT	TRBV7-8	TRBJ2-6
SAQSGQGTDTQY	TRBV29-1	TRBJ2-3
ASSKRGGTDTQY	TRBV19	TRBJ2-3